This record looks at one TCR beta chain sequence and its context. The sample is drawn from a study of cytomegalovirus exposure and HLA in healthy donors. The primer mix had 60 Vbeta and 13 Jbeta primers. Sequencing used immunoSEQ multiplex PCR; TCRdb keeps in-frame clones, though not all of them. This table has 150,000 or so clones, around 83% appearing once. Trimming at V came to 6 bases and at J to 3 bases, leaving 5 bases not matched to a gene. Per germline, CDR1 KGHSH and CDR2 LQKENI. CDR3 length: 14 residues. The material sequenced was PBMCs. This TCR came from a woman under 30 in good health and CMV-seronegative. This chain links TRBV18 with TRBJ1-1, with 9 nucleotides matching TRBD1. CDR3 coding DNA: TGTGCCAGCTCGGGGACAGGGACTTACACTGAAGCTTTCTTT. Its translation is CASSGTGTYTEAFF.